This entry features one T cell receptor (beta chain) sequence. This CDR3 has 16 amino acids. Germline loops: CDR1 SGHAT, CDR2 FQNNGV. Losses at the gene ends were 5 bases for V and 2 bases for J; bases not matched to a gene: 11. TCRdb reanalysed the RT-PCR reads using MiXCR and keeps one entry per CDR3 protein. The sample shows hundreds of thousands of distinct CDR3 sequences, about 14% of them seen only once. The sample was memory CD4+ T cells from blood. The chain has TRBV11-2 and TRBJ2-7; 8 bases line up with TRBD1. The clonotype was recovered from a female donor in good health, serving as a healthy control. This CDR3 reads CASSLSWGTGTYEQYF. In DNA form, the CDR3 reads TGTGCCAGCAGCCTATCTTGGGGGACAGGAACCTACGAGCAGTACTTC.